A selection of T cell receptor beta chains follows, all from one sample in a study of vaccination and CD4 T cells after COVID-19. The antigens these receptors bind are not known. Each CDR3 protein gets one entry after TCRdb re-called the PCR reads with MiXCR. The sample lists 13,000 or so distinct CDR3 sequences, 56% occurring once. Sequencing was performed on CD4+ T cells from blood, cultured in vitro. These receptors all stem from a human donor who had recovered from COVID-19. CDR3s include the opening cysteine and the closing phenylalanine or tryptophan. A D gene is named only where the DNA matches it firmly. Expanded clones get a size class; other rows say once, few or many, or leave the size out.

few	TRBV27	.	TRBJ2-3	TGTGCCAGCAGTCGTAGAGTCACCACAGATACGCAGTATTTT	CASSRRVTTDTQYF
.	TRBV5-1	TRBD1	TRBJ2-3	TGCGCCAGCAGCTTGGGGACAGGGGCCCAAACTTTGGATACGCAGTATTTT	CASSLGTGAQTLDTQYF
.	TRBV7-6	.	TRBJ1-1	TGTGCCAGCAGCGCCCAGGCTCTGAGCACTGAAGCTTTCTTT	CASSAQALSTEAFF
.	TRBV25-1	.	TRBJ2-2	TGTGCCAGTGGGGGCGGGATGGACACCGGGGAGCTGTTTTTT	CASGGGMDTGELFF
.	TRBV2	.	TRBJ1-2	TGTGCCAGCCCGGGTGTACGGACACAGAACTATGGCTACACCTTC	CASPGVRTQNYGYTF
.	TRBV6-5	.	TRBJ2-3	TGTGCCAGCAGTTATCGGGACCCTTGGACAGATACGCAGTATTTT	CASSYRDPWTDTQYF
.	TRBV4-3	.	TRBJ2-7	TGCGCCAGCAGCCAAGGCCCAGGGGAGGTTTACGAGCAGTACTTC	CASSQGPGEVYEQYF
few	TRBV20-1	.	TRBJ2-7	TGCAGTGCTAGCCCCGAGACTAGTGGGCGGAAGCAGTACTTC	CSASPETSGRKQYF
.	TRBV30	.	TRBJ2-5	TGTGCCTGGAGTGAAATAGCCTCCCGTGAGACCCAGTACTTC	CAWSEIASRETQYF
once	TRBV7-2	.	TRBJ2-7	TGTGCCAGCAGCCTACACAGGGACAAGTACGAGCAGTACTTC	CASSLHRDKYEQYF
.	TRBV6-1	.	TRBJ2-3	TGTGCCAGCAGCCGGAGGGCAGATACGCAGTATTTT	CASSRRADTQYF
.	TRBV19	.	TRBJ1-5	TGTGCCAGTAGTATAGAAGGGAATGTATTTGCGGGCAATCAGCCCCAGCATTTT	CASSIEGNVFAGNQPQHF
.	TRBV7-2	.	TRBJ2-4	TGTGCCAGCAGCTCTGATCTTAGCCCCAACATTCAGTACTTC	CASSSDLSPNIQYF
once	TRBV4-1	.	TRBJ2-3	TGCGCCAGCAGCCAAGTTACCAGCACAGATACGCAGTATTTT	CASSQVTSTDTQYF
.	TRBV2	.	TRBJ1-2	TGTGCCAGCAGTCGGGGGTCTAACTATGGCTACACCTTC	CASSRGSNYGYTF
.	TRBV6-5	.	TRBJ2-5	TGTGCCAGCAGTTCCGCAACTACCTTGGCAGAGACCCAGTACTTC	CASSSATTLAETQYF
few	TRBV24-1	.	TRBJ1-2	TGTGCCACCAGTGATTTGGGGCAGCCCTATGGCTACACCTTC	CATSDLGQPYGYTF
once	TRBV6-1	TRBD2	TRBJ2-1	TGTGCCAGCACTTGGGGGGGCAATGAGCAGTTCTTC	CASTWGGNEQFF
few	TRBV6-1	.	TRBJ2-2	TGTGCCAGCAGTGGACGGGGGTACGCCGGGGAGCTGTTTTTT	CASSGRGYAGELFF
once	TRBV28	TRBD1	TRBJ1-1	TGTGCCAGCAGTTCCGTGGGACAGGGAGTTGGGGGCACTGAAGCTTTCTTT	CASSSVGQGVGGTEAFF
.	TRBV9	.	TRBJ1-6	TGTGCCAGCAGCCCCAGAGAAGGACGAAATCTGGGTTCCTATAATTCACCCCTCCACTTT	CASSPREGRNLGSYNSPLHF
few	TRBV7-9	TRBD1	TRBJ1-2	TGTGCCAGCAGCCGCTGGACAGGCGATTCAACTTATGGCTACACCTTC	CASSRWTGDSTYGYTF
once	TRBV27	.	TRBJ2-1	TGTGCCAGCAGACCAGACAGGATTGTATATGAGCAGTTCTTC	CASRPDRIVYEQFF
.	TRBV7-8	.	TRBJ2-5	TGTGCCGTATCGAATCAGGGACGAGAGACCCAGTACTTC	CAVSNQGRETQYF
.	TRBV20-1	.	TRBJ2-7	TGCAGTGCTAGTATCGGGGGTAGCATCGAGCAGTACTTC	CSASIGGSIEQYF
few	TRBV28	.	TRBJ1-1	TGTGCCAGCATCACTACAGGGAACGTCGTTACCACTGAAGCTTTCTTT	CASITTGNVVTTEAFF
medium-sized	TRBV6-1	.	TRBJ2-1	TGTGCCATCAGCTCTTCCTGGAGCCTAAGGGGGAATGAGCAGTTCTTC	CAISSSWSLRGNEQFF
.	TRBV10-3	.	TRBJ1-4	TGTGCCATCAGTGAACACAGGAATGAAAAACTGTTTTTT	CAISEHRNEKLFF
.	TRBV6-2/TRBV6-3	.	TRBJ2-2	TGTGCCAGCAGACACCATGTGGACACCGGGGAGCTGTTTTTT	CASRHHVDTGELFF
few	TRBV3-1	.	TRBJ1-1	TGTGCCAGCAGCCAAGATTACAGGGTCGGGGGTGAAGCTTTCTTT	CASSQDYRVGGEAFF
.	TRBV6-2/TRBV6-3	.	TRBJ2-3	TGTGCCACGAGTCTTGGGCGAGACCCCTATACGCAGTATTTT	CATSLGRDPYTQYF
few	TRBV6-5	TRBD1	TRBJ1-6	TGTGCCAGCAGTTCCGACCTCAGGGGGCCCTATTATAATTCACCCCTCCACTTT	CASSSDLRGPYYNSPLHF
few	TRBV21-1	.	TRBJ1-5	TGTGCCAGCAGCAAACAGGGACAGCCCCAGCATTTT	CASSKQGQPQHF
.	TRBV2	.	TRBJ2-1	TGTGCCAGCAGTGTCAGGGGTAGTGGCTCCTACAATGAGCAGTTCTTC	CASSVRGSGSYNEQFF
.	TRBV9	TRBD1	TRBJ1-2	TGTGCCAGCAGCGCGAGGACAGGGGAGGGCTACACCTTC	CASSARTGEGYTF
few	TRBV24-1	.	TRBJ1-1	TGTGCCACCCCTCCCCGGCCTGACAGGCGACCCATGAACACTGAAGCTTTCTTT	CATPPRPDRRPMNTEAFF
few	TRBV15	.	TRBJ2-7	TGTGCCACCAGCAGACGGGAAGGCTACGAGCAGTACTTC	CATSRREGYEQYF
.	TRBV30	.	TRBJ1-6	TGTGCCTGGAGTCAGGGTTTAGATTCACCCCTCCACTTT	CAWSQGLDSPLHF
few	TRBV24-1	.	TRBJ2-3	TGTGCCACCAGTGATACGCAGGGAACAGATACGCAGTATTTT	CATSDTQGTDTQYF
.	TRBV27	.	TRBJ2-5	TGTGCCAGCAGTCAGGGATTTGCGTACCAAGAGACCCAGTACTTC	CASSQGFAYQETQYF
.	TRBV24-1	.	TRBJ2-1	TGTGCCACAAGGAACCCAGGGGAGGGCAATGAGCAGTTCTTC	CATRNPGEGNEQFF
.	TRBV7-9	.	TRBJ2-5	TGTGCCAGCAGCCTCCAACAGGGAGAAGAGACCCAGTACTTC	CASSLQQGEETQYF
.	TRBV24-1	.	TRBJ2-1	TGTGCCACCAGTGACAAAGCCGTGGTTAACAATGAGCAGTTCTTC	CATSDKAVVNNEQFF
.	TRBV6-1	.	TRBJ2-1	TGTGCCAGCAGTGCAACGGGAGAGGGGTACAATGAGCAGTTCTTC	CASSATGEGYNEQFF
once	TRBV12-3/TRBV12-4	.	TRBJ1-1	TGTGCCAGCATTGGGGGTGAGAACACTGAAGCTTTCTTT	CASIGGENTEAFF
.	TRBV28	TRBD2	TRBJ2-3	TGTGCCAGCAGTTCCCTAGCGGGGAGCACAGATACGCAGTATTTT	CASSSLAGSTDTQYF
once	TRBV20-1	TRBD2	TRBJ2-7	TGCAGTGCCGTCCCTAGCGGACACTACGAGCAGTACTTC	CSAVPSGHYEQYF